Below, 32 T cell receptor beta chains from the same sample are listed, as sequenced in a study of T cell responses to AZD1222 COVID-19 vaccine. Measured with immunoSEQ multiplex PCR; TCRdb has only the in-frame clones, and not every one. The repertoire includes 150,000 to 200,000 clones, around 87% of them detected once, and 2.6% sits in the top ten. The sequences come from peripheral blood, collected on day 0 of AZD1222 vaccination. Source of these receptors: an adult in good health.

This clone has just one count. The CDR3 DNA sequence: TGTGCCAGCAGTTCAAAGCCGGGACTGAGCACAGATACGCAGTATTTT. This translates into CASSSKPGLSTDTQYF. The rearrangement joins TRBV27 to TRBJ2-3; tentative D call: TRBD2 (6 bases). Germline loops: CDR1 MNHEY, CDR2 SMNVEV (reference sequence). The CDR3 has 16 amino acids. The V and J ends lost 4 bases and 0 bases respectively, with 14 bases between them.

V and J are TRBV4-1 and TRBJ2-1; 7 bases are a match to TRBD2. The ends lost 4 bases at V and 7 bases at J; junction bases unmatched: 10. The CDR3 has 15 amino acids. Per the germline V gene, CDR1 is MGHRA and CDR2 is YSYEKL. CDR3 sequence: CASSPGTIDLNEQFF. The CDR3 DNA is TGCGCCAGCAGCCCCGGGACTATTGATCTGAATGAGCAGTTCTTC.

The chain combines TRBV12-3 or TRBV12-4 with TRBJ2-7; D is undetermined. V shed 2 bases and J shed 5 bases, with 10 bases lying between them. The CDR3 consists of 13 residues. CDR3 nucleotides: TGTGCCAGCAGTTTAACATCCCCGAACGAGCAGTACTTC. Amino acid sequence: CASSLTSPNEQYF.

This clone was picked up a small number of times. The rearrangement joins TRBV6-5 to TRBJ1-1, with D perhaps TRBD1 (5 bases). This CDR3 comprises 13 residues. The germline V and J ends were trimmed by 5 bases and 6 bases, with 13 bases remaining between them. CDR1 and CDR2 (germline): MNHEY, SVGAGI. In DNA, the CDR3 is TGTGCCAGCAGTCGCTACCTAGGGGCTGAAGCTTTCTTT. Translated: CASSRYLGAEAFF.

A remark on this clone: The same CDR3 also results from other DNA sequences found in this sample. The V and J genes are TRBV7-2 and TRBJ2-3; possible D gene TRBD2, 6 bases. Germline CDR1 reads SGHTA; CDR2 reads FQGNSA. V was shortened by 5 bases and J by 0 bases, with 9 bases between the two germline ends. This CDR3 spans 14 amino acids. The CDR3 reads CASSRDSSTDTQYF. The CDR3 DNA follows: TGTGCCAGCAGCCGGGACTCGAGCACAGATACGCAGTATTTT.

CDR3 residues: CASSFGRGEQFF. CDR3 nucleotides: TGTGCCAGCAGCTTTGGGAGGGGTGAGCAGTTCTTC. The V gene is TRBV5-4, the J gene TRBJ2-1; 7 positions agree with TRBD2. CDR3 length: 12 amino acids. The germline gives CDR1 SGHNT, CDR2 YYREEE (reference sequence). V dropped 2 bases and J dropped 9; count of bases not matched to a gene: 2.

The gene calls are TRBV19 and TRBJ1-5, with D maybe TRBD1 (5 bases). V was trimmed by 3 bases and J by 4 bases, leaving 10 bases between them. This CDR3 is 14 amino acids long. Per the germline V gene, CDR1 is LNHDA and CDR2 is SQIVND (reference sequence). In DNA form, the CDR3 reads TGTGCCAGTAGTATGGCGGGGGGGAATCAGCCCCAGCATTTT. This gives the protein CASSMAGGNQPQHF.

The genes are TRBV12-3 or TRBV12-4 and TRBJ2-1; TRBD2 matches 13 bases. J was trimmed by 9 bases and V by 10 bases; bases with no gene match: 6. The CDR3 loop spans 13 amino acids. CDR3 protein: CANRLAGGGEQFF. The CDR3 DNA sequence: TGTGCCAACCGACTAGCGGGAGGAGGTGAGCAGTTCTTC.

The rearrangement joins TRBV18 to TRBJ2-1, with 10 bases fitting TRBD1. Losses at the gene ends were 2 bases for V and 4 bases for J; bases not matched to a gene: 2. Germline-derived CDR1 and CDR2 are KGHSH and LQKENI. This CDR3 region has 15 residues. CDR3 sequence reads: CASSPRGQGYNEQFF. CDR3 nucleotides: TGTGCCAGCTCACCAAGGGGACAGGGGTACAATGAGCAGTTCTTC.

The rearrangement joins TRBV15 to TRBJ1-3, with D unresolved. Trimming cost V 5 bases and J 5 bases, with 25 bases left between them. Germline CDR1 is LNHNV and CDR2 is YYDKDF (reference sequence). This CDR3 is built from 18 residues. CDR3 sequence: CATSRERGDSSVRNTIYF. The CDR3, as DNA: TGTGCCACCAGCCGGGAGCGCGGGGATTCAAGCGTAAGAAACACCATATATTTT.

The CDR3: CASSSWRGLAERGSEQYF. The DNA for the CDR3 is TGCGCCAGCAGCTCCTGGAGGGGACTAGCGGAGAGAGGGAGTGAGCAGTACTTC. This rearrangement joins TRBV5-1 to TRBJ2-7, with 11 bases that match TRBD2. The V segment lost 3 bases and the J segment 7 bases; nucleotides outside the gene matches: 18. The CDR3 sequence is 18 residues long. Germline CDR1 reads SGHRS; CDR2 reads YFSETQ.

The chain recombines TRBV19 with TRBJ1-1; 7 nucleotides line up with TRBD1. Germline assignment: CDR1 LNHDA and CDR2 SQIVND (reference sequence). The CDR3 consists of 17 residues. With 6 bases clipped from V and 0 bases from J, the junction kept 13 bases outside the gene matches. The CDR3 bases are TGTGCCAGTAGGGGGGGACAGCCCACCGTTATGAACACTGAAGCTTTCTTT. Amino acid sequence: CASRGGQPTVMNTEAFF.

V is TRBV29-1 and J is TRBJ2-7; D remains unclear. Germline values: CDR1 SQVTM, CDR2 ANQGSEA. Trimming shortened V by 5 bases and J by 2 bases, and 13 bases separated the two germline ends. The CDR3 covers 13 residues. The CDR3 protein is CSVTGEGPYEQYF. In DNA form, the CDR3 reads TGCAGCGTTACCGGCGAAGGCCCCTACGAGCAGTACTTC.

There are a few counts of this clone. The V and J genes are TRBV11-2 and TRBJ2-1, with D perhaps TRBD1 (5 bases). Per germline, CDR1 SGHAT and CDR2 FQNNGV. V was shortened by 5 bases and J by 9 bases, with 14 bases between the two germline ends. CDR3 length: 13 amino acids. The DNA for the CDR3 is TGTGCCAGCAGCCCGACCCAGGGTATTGAGCAGTTCTTC. As protein: CASSPTQGIEQFF.

This chain links TRBV6-5 with TRBJ2-3, with D perhaps being TRBD1 or TRBD2 (5 bases each). This CDR3 has 15 residues. The ends were cut back, 2 bases at V and 0 bases at J, with 9 bases in the middle. CDR1 and CDR2 from the germline V gene are MNHEY and SVGAGI. CDR3: CASSYRDPSTDTQYF. In DNA, the CDR3 is TGTGCCAGCAGTTACCGGGACCCGAGCACAGATACGCAGTATTTT.

The rearrangement joins TRBV7-2 to TRBJ2-7; 11 nucleotides line up with TRBD2. The ends lost 1 base at V and 9 bases at J; junction bases unmatched: 8. The CDR3 is 15 residues long. CDR1 and CDR2 from the germline V gene are SGHTA and FQGNSA. CDR3 coding DNA: TGTGCCAGCAGCTTAGGACTAGCGGGATCGGTTTGGCAGTACTTC. This gives the protein CASSLGLAGSVWQYF.

This chain links TRBV15 with TRBJ1-3; D gene ambiguous. The CDR3 length is 16 residues. Germline lookup yields CDR1 LNHNV and CDR2 YYDKDF (reference sequence). With 3 bases removed from V and 2 bases from J, the gap between germline ends came to 14 bases. The CDR3 region is CATSSRRDSAGNTIYF. The CDR3 DNA sequence: TGTGCCACCAGCAGTCGGCGAGACTCCGCTGGAAACACCATATATTTT.

This chain uses TRBV28 with TRBJ1-3; D not resolved. Per germline, CDR1 MDHEN and CDR2 SYDVKM. There are 13 residues in the CDR3. V lost 10 bases and J lost 5, with 15 bases in between. The CDR3 loop reads CATRDTSRNTIYF. The CDR3 DNA reads as TGTGCCACTCGTGACACGTCTCGAAACACCATATATTTT.

The chain uses TRBV5-1 and TRBJ2-6; the D is unclear. The ends were cut back, 6 bases at V and 2 bases at J, with 6 bases in the middle. The V gene's germline CDR1 is SGHRS and CDR2 YFSETQ. This CDR3 contains 13 residues. CDR3 loop: CASNKAGANVLTF. The CDR3 nucleotides read TGCGCCAGCAATAAGGCTGGGGCCAACGTCCTGACTTTC.

This chain uses TRBV18 with TRBJ2-7, with D perhaps matching TRBD1 or TRBD2 (5 bases each). CDR3 size: 15 residues. Trimming took 2 bases from V and 4 from J, leaving 15 bases between them. Germline loops: CDR1 KGHSH, CDR2 LQKENI. The CDR3 nucleotides read TGTGCCAGCTCACCATTGAGAACAGGCGGGTACGAGCAGTACTTC. Protein: CASSPLRTGGYEQYF.

The chain combines TRBV7-2 with TRBJ2-1; D is perhaps TRBD1 (6 bases). V was cut by 2 bases and J by 5 bases, with 10 bases left in between. CDR1 is SGHTA and CDR2 is FQGNSA in the germline V gene. The CDR3 loop spans 14 amino acids. The CDR3 DNA is TGTGCCAGCAGCTTACAGGCAGGGGACAATGAGCAGTTCTTC. This gives the protein CASSLQAGDNEQFF.

Written as DNA, the CDR3 is TGTGCCAGCAGCCAAAGGACTAGCGGTACCTACAATGAGCAGTTCTTC. It codes for CASSQRTSGTYNEQFF. This chain connects TRBV4-2 to TRBJ2-1; 10 nucleotides match TRBD2. The CDR3 has 16 residues. Per germline, CDR1 LGHNA and CDR2 YNFKEQ. V trimming: 2 bases; J trimming: 2 bases; junction bases outside the gene matches: 3.

The rearrangement joins TRBV11-2 to TRBJ1-2; D unresolved. Between the trimmed V and J ends, which lost 5 bases and 0 bases, there was a span of 10 bases. CDR1 SGHAT and CDR2 FQNNGV come from the germline V gene. This CDR3 has 14 residues. The CDR3 DNA reads TGTGCCAGCAGCCGAGAACGGGCTAACTATGGCTACACCTTC. It specifies CASSRERANYGYTF.

This rearrangement joins TRBV19 to TRBJ2-7, with D perhaps TRBD1 (6 bases). Germline values: CDR1 LNHDA, CDR2 SQIVND (reference sequence). The CDR3 length is 15 residues. V gave up 4 bases and J gave up 4 bases, with 17 bases separating them. In DNA form, the CDR3 reads TGTGCCAGTAGTACCGGACAGTTGGGCGTTTACGAGCAGTACTTC. Amino acid sequence: CASSTGQLGVYEQYF.

V usage is TRBV7-8 and J usage is TRBJ2-1; 11 nucleotides line up with TRBD2. Germline CDR1 and CDR2: SGHVS and FQNEAQ. Unmatched junction bases numbered 4, after V lost 1 base and J lost 8 bases. This CDR3 has 15 residues. The CDR3 loop is CASSLGLAGTYEQFF. For the CDR3, the DNA is TGTGCCAGCAGCTTAGGACTAGCGGGAACATATGAGCAGTTCTTC. The full variable domain, completed using reference TRBV7-8 and TRBJ2-1, is GAGVSQSPRYKVAKRGQDVALRCDPISGHVSLFWYQQALGQGPEFLTYFQNEAQLDKSGLPSDRFFAERPEGSVSTLKIQRTQQEDSAVYLCASSLGLAGTYEQFFGPGTRLTVL.

This chain connects TRBV19 to TRBJ2-3; 9 nucleotides agree with TRBD2. J gave up 3 bases and V 5 bases, and 6 bases lay outside the gene matches. Looked up from germline, CDR1 is LNHDA and CDR2 is SQIVND (reference sequence). The CDR3 totals 15 residues. The CDR3 DNA is TGTGCCAGTAGTTTTGGCGGGAGGGTGACAGATACGCAGTATTTT. It codes for CASSFGGRVTDTQYF.

This chain joins TRBV19 and TRBJ1-5; 8 bases agree with TRBD1. The CDR3 is 14 amino acids. With 4 bases clipped from V and 5 bases from J, the junction kept 4 bases outside the gene matches. In germline, CDR1 is LNHDA, CDR2 SQIVND (reference sequence). The CDR3 loop reads CASSRGQVYQPQHF. CDR3 bases: TGTGCCAGTAGTAGGGGACAGGTTTATCAGCCCCAGCATTTT. Variable domain in full (rest from reference TRBV19 and TRBJ1-5): DGGITQSPKYLFRKEGQNVTLSCEQNLNHDAMYWYRQDPGQGLRLIYYSQIVNDFQKGDIAEGYSVSREKKESFPLTVTSAQKNPTAFYLCASSRGQVYQPQHFGDGTRLSIL.

The V call is TRBV27, the J call TRBJ2-7; 10 bases are a match to TRBD2. Germline trimming cut 1 base from V and 4 bases from J; bases unmatched to any gene: 10. There are 17 residues in the CDR3. The germline CDR1 and CDR2 sequences are MNHEY and SMNVEV (reference sequence). The CDR3 loop is CASSLLESGRAVYEQYF. The DNA for the CDR3 is TGTGCCAGCAGTTTATTGGAGAGCGGGAGGGCCGTTTACGAGCAGTACTTC.

The gene calls are TRBV27 and TRBJ1-5, with D maybe TRBD1 (5 bases). Germline CDR1 MNHEY, CDR2 SMNVEV (reference sequence). This CDR3 is built from 15 residues. Trimming removed 7 bases from V and 4 bases from J, with 17 bases in between. The CDR3 DNA sequence: TGTGCCAGCAAGCCCGGACGGGGACGGAATCAGCCCCAGCATTTT. It yields the protein CASKPGRGRNQPQHF.

V gene TRBV20-1 combines with J gene TRBJ1-1, with a weak D call TRBD1 (5 bases). Trimming took 5 bases from V and 3 from J, leaving 7 bases between them. Looked up from germline, CDR1 is DFQATT and CDR2 is SNEGSKA (reference sequence). The CDR3 spans 11 residues. The DNA of the CDR3 is TGCAGTGCTGAAGGGGACACTGAAGCTTTCTTT. This codes for CSAEGDTEAFF.

This clone was seen only once. The chain joins TRBV9 to TRBJ2-5, with 12 bases lining up with TRBD1. The J segment lost 1 base and the V segment lost 2 bases, leaving 6 bases of the junction unmatched. CDR1 is SGDLS and CDR2 is YYNGEE in the germline V gene. The length of the CDR3 is 17 residues. The CDR3 nucleotides are TGTGCCAGCAGCGTTGGGACAGGGGGCATAATCCAAGAGACCCAGTACTTC. Translating it yields CASSVGTGGIIQETQYF.

This CDR3 is CASSPRSKDANYGYTF. As DNA, the CDR3 is TGTGCCAGCTCACCACGAAGTAAGGATGCTAACTATGGCTACACCTTC. This chain uses TRBV18 with TRBJ1-2; no definite D call. V lost 1 base and J 0 bases, leaving 12 bases between the germline ends. Germline-derived CDR1 and CDR2 are KGHSH and LQKENI. This CDR3 is 16 amino acids long.